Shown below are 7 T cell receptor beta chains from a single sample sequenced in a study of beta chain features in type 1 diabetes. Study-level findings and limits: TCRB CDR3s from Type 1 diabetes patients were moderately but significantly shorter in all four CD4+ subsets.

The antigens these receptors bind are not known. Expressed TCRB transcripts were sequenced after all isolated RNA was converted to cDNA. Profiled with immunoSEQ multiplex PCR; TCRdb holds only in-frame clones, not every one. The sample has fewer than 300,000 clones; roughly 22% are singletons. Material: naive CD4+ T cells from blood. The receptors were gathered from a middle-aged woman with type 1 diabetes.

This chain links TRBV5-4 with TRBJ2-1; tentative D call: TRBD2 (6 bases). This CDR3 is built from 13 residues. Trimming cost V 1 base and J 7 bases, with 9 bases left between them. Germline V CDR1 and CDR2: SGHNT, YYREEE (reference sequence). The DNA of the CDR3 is TGTGCCAGCAGCTTGAAGGCGGGGAATGAGCAGTTCTTC. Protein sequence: CASSLKAGNEQFF.

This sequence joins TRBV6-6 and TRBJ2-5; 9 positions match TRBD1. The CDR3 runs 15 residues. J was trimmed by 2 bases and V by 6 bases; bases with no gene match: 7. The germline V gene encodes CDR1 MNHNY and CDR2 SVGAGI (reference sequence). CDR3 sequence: CASRTGTGNQETQYF. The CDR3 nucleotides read TGTGCCAGCAGAACCGGGACAGGGAATCAAGAGACCCAGTACTTC.

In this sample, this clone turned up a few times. The CDR3 spells CASSARDRASGYTF. CDR3 nucleotide sequence: TGTGCCAGCAGCGCCCGGGACAGGGCCTCTGGCTACACCTTC. The chain couples TRBV9 to TRBJ1-2; 9 bases align to TRBD1. The CDR3 spans 14 residues. Unmatched junction bases numbered 7, after V lost 3 bases and J lost 7 bases. From germline, CDR1 is SGDLS and CDR2 YYNGEE.

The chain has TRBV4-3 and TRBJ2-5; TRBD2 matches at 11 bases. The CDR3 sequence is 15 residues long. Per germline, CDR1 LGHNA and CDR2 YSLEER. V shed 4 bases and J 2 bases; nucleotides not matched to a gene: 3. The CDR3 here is CASSRGTSGQETQYF. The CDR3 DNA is TGCGCCAGCAGCCGCGGGACTAGCGGACAAGAGACCCAGTACTTC.

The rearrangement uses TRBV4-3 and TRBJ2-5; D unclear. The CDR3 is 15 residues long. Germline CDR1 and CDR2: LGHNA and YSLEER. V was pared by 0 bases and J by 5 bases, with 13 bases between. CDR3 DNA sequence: TGCGCCAGCAGCCAAGATTTCCTCCCGTTGGAGACCCAGTACTTC. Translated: CASSQDFLPLETQYF.

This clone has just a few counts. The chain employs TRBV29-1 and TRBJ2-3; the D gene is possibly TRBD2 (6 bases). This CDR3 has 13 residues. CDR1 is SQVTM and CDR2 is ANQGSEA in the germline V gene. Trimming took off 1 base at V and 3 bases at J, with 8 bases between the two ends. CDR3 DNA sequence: TGCAGCGTTGAAGGAGGGAGGACAGATACGCAGTATTTT. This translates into CSVEGGRTDTQYF.

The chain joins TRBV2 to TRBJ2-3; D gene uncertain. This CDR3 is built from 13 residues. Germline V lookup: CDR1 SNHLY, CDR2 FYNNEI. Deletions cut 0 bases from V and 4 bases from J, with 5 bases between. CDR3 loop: CASSEAPSDTQYF. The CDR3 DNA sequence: TGTGCCAGCAGTGAAGCCCCCTCAGATACGCAGTATTTT.